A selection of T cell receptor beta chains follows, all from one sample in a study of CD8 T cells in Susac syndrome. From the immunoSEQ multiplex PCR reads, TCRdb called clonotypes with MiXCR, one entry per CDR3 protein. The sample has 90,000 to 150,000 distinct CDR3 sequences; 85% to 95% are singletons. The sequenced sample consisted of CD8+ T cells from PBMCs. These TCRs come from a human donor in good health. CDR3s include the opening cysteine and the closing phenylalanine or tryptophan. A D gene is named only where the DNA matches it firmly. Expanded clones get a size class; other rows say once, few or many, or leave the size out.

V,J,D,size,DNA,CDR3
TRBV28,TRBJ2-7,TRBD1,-,TGTGCCAGCGCCACTAGTTCCGGGACAGCTTACTACGAGCAGTACTTC,CASATSSGTAYYEQYF
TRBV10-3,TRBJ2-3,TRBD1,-,TGTGCCATCAGCCCCCCGGGACAGGGCACAGATACGCAGTATTTT,CAISPPGQGTDTQYF
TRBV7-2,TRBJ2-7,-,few,TGTGCCAGCAGCTTCCCCGGAAGCTACGAGCAGTACTTC,CASSFPGSYEQYF
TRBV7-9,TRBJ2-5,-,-,TGTGCCAGCAGCTTAGAGTCAGCGTGGGAGACCCAGTACTTC,CASSLESAWETQYF
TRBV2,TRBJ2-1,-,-,TGTGCCAGCAGTGAAAGGGGTAGCGCCTTCAGAGGGAATGAGCAGTTCTTC,CASSERGSAFRGNEQFF
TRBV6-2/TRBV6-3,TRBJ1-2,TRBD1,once,TGTGCCACCATGGACAGGTTTGGTGGCTACACCTTC,CATMDRFGGYTF
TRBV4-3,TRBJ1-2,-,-,TGCGCCAGCAGCCCACGGGAAGGGGACTATGGCTACACCTTC,CASSPREGDYGYTF
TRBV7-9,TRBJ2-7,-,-,TGTGCCAGCAGCTTAATGGGGGCTACCTACGAGCAGTACTTC,CASSLMGATYEQYF
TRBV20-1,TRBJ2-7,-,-,TGCAGTGCTAGAGATTCAGGCGACGAGCAGTACTTC,CSARDSGDEQYF
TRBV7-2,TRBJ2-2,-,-,TGTGCCAGCAGCTTAGTGTCGGCAACCGGGGAGCTGTTTTTT,CASSLVSATGELFF
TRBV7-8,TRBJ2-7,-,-,TGTGCCAGCAGCCGACCGGGACACACGTACGAGCAGTACTTC,CASSRPGHTYEQYF
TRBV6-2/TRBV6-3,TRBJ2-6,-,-,TGTGCCAGCAGCCGAATTACCGGGACGAAGGGAATAGGAGCTGGGGCCAACGTCCTGACTTTC,CASSRITGTKGIGAGANVLTF
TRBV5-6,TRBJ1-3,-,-,TGTGCCAGCAGGGAACAGGGTGGTTCTGGAAACACCATATATTTT,CASREQGGSGNTIYF
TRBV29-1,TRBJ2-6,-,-,TGCAGCGTGCAGAGATCCGGAGGGGGCACCGGGGCCAACGTCCTGACTTTC,CSVQRSGGGTGANVLTF
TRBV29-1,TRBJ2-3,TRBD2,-,TGCAGCTCGGGGGAGGGCGGGAGTACAGATACGCAGTATTTT,CSSGEGGSTDTQYF
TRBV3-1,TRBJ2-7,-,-,TGTGCCAGCAGCCCACGGGGGCAGGGCTACGAGCAGTACTTC,CASSPRGQGYEQYF
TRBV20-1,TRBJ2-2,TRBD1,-,TGCAGTGCCCGACAGGGGAACACCGGGGAGCTGTTTTTT,CSARQGNTGELFF
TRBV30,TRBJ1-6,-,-,TGTGCCTGGGGTTCGATCTCCTATAATTCACCCCTCCACTTT,CAWGSISYNSPLHF
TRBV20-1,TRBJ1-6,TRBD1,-,TGCAGTGCTAGAGGCCACGGGACAGCGAAAAATTCACCCCTCCACTTT,CSARGHGTAKNSPLHF
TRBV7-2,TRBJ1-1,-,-,TGTGCCAGCAGTTCCAAACAGGGTTTGAGCACTGAAGCTTTCTTT,CASSSKQGLSTEAFF
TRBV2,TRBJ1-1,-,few,TGTGCCAGCAACCTAGGACGGACAAACACTGAAGCTTTCTTT,CASNLGRTNTEAFF
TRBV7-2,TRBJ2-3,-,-,TGTGCCAGCAGCATCCTCACAGATACGCAGTATTTT,CASSILTDTQYF
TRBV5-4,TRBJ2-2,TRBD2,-,TGTGCCAGCAGCACGGGACTAGCGGACACCGGGGAGCTGTTTTTT,CASSTGLADTGELFF
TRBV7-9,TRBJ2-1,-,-,TGTGCCAGCAGCACACCAGGGCAGGCCTACAATGAGCAGTTCTTC,CASSTPGQAYNEQFF
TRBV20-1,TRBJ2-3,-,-,TGCAGTGCTAGAGATTTAGTTTCTGGCACAGATACGCAGTATTTT,CSARDLVSGTDTQYF
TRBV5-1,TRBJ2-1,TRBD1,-,TGCGCCAGCAGCTTGCGACAGGGCCTCGATGAGCAGTTCTTC,CASSLRQGLDEQFF
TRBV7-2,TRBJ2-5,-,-,TGTGCCAGCAGCTCCGGGGTCCTGGGGACCCAGTACTTC,CASSSGVLGTQYF
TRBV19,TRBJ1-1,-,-,TGTGCCAGTAGTATCTCCTTAGAAGCTTTCTTT,CASSISLEAFF
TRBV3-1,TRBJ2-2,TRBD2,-,TGTGCCAGCAGCCAACGCCTCGGGGGGAAAGGCACCGGGGAGCTGTTTTTT,CASSQRLGGKGTGELFF
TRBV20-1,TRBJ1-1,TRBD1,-,TGCAGTGTTAAGGGGGGGACAGCTAAGAACACTGAAGCTTTCTTT,CSVKGGTAKNTEAFF
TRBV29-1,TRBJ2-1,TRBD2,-,TGCAGCGTTGAGGTGTCTCGGGGGGTTGGGCAGTTCTTC,CSVEVSRGVGQFF
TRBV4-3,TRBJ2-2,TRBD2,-,TGCGCCAGCAGCCGAAACATGCCGGGGGGGACCGGGGAGCTGTTTTTT,CASSRNMPGGTGELFF
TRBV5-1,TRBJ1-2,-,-,TGCGCCAGCAGCTTGGTCGCCAGTAACTATGGCTACACCTTC,CASSLVASNYGYTF
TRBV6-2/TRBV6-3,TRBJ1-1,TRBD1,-,TGTGCCAGCAGTTTGGGACAGACCTTTTGGACTGAAGCTTTCTTT,CASSLGQTFWTEAFF
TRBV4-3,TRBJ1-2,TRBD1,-,TGCGCCAGCAGCTCGGGACAGGGTTCAGGTGGCTACACCTTC,CASSSGQGSGGYTF
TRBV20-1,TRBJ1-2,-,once,TGCAGTGCAAAGACAGATACCTACACCTTC,CSAKTDTYTF
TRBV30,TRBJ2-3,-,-,TGTGCCTGGAGTGTACGGCAGCTCACAGATACGCAGTATTTT,CAWSVRQLTDTQYF
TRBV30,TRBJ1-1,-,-,TGTGCCTGGAGTCGGGACGCTGAAGCTTTCTTT,CAWSRDAEAFF
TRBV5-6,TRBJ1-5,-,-,TGTGCCAGCAGCTTGCGCAGGACTAGCAATCAGCCCCAGCATTTT,CASSLRRTSNQPQHF
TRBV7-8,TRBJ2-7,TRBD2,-,TGTGCCGGGGGGTCCAAGGCGGGAGTCGACGAGCAGTACTTC,CAGGSKAGVDEQYF
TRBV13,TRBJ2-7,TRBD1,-,TGTGCCAGCAGCTTAGGAGGGGACAGGGTCCACGAGCAGTACTTC,CASSLGGDRVHEQYF
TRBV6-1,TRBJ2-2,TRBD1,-,TGTGCCAGCAGGGGTCTAGGAGACAGGGCGAACACCGGGGAGCTGTTTTTT,CASRGLGDRANTGELFF
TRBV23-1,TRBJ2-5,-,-,TGCGCCAGCAGTCAATCCTGGCTAGCGAGCCGCCGGGAGACCCAGTACTTC,CASSQSWLASRRETQYF
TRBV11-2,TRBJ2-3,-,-,TGTGCCAGCAGCTTCCCTCTCGGACTCCGCACAGATACGCAGTATTTT,CASSFPLGLRTDTQYF
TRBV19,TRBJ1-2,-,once,TGTGCCAGTAGTGCGGCTTACCAAACTACTTTTAACTATGGCTACACCTTC,CASSAAYQTTFNYGYTF
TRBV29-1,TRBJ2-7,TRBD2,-,TGCAGCGTTGCCGGTAGCGGGACGGGCGAGCAGTACTTC,CSVAGSGTGEQYF
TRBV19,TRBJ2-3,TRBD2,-,TGTGCCAGTAGGGCCGGGACTATTAGCACAGATACGCAGTATTTT,CASRAGTISTDTQYF
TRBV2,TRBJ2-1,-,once,TGTGCCAGCACCGAGAGGAACCCCTACAATGAGCAGTTCTTC,CASTERNPYNEQFF
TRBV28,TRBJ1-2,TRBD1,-,TGTGCCAGCAATCGACAGGGGGCTGGCTACACCTTC,CASNRQGAGYTF
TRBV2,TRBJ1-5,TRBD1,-,TGTGCCAGCAGCAGGGACAGCCAGAATCAGCCCCAGCATTTT,CASSRDSQNQPQHF
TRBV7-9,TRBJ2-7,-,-,TGTGCCAGCAGTTCGGGGCCCGCTCCCGGGAGCGCCTTCCGCGAGCAGTACTTC,CASSSGPAPGSAFREQYF
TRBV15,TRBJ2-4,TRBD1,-,TGTGCCACCAGCAGAGAAGGACAGGGGAGAGACATTCAGTACTTC,CATSREGQGRDIQYF
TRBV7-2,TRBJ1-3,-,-,TGTGCCAGCAGCTTAGGTCCGGGGCATGGAAACACCATATATTTT,CASSLGPGHGNTIYF
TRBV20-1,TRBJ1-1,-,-,TGCAGTGCTAGAGTTTCGTTCCGGGCAGATCGCGAAGCTTTCTTT,CSARVSFRADREAFF